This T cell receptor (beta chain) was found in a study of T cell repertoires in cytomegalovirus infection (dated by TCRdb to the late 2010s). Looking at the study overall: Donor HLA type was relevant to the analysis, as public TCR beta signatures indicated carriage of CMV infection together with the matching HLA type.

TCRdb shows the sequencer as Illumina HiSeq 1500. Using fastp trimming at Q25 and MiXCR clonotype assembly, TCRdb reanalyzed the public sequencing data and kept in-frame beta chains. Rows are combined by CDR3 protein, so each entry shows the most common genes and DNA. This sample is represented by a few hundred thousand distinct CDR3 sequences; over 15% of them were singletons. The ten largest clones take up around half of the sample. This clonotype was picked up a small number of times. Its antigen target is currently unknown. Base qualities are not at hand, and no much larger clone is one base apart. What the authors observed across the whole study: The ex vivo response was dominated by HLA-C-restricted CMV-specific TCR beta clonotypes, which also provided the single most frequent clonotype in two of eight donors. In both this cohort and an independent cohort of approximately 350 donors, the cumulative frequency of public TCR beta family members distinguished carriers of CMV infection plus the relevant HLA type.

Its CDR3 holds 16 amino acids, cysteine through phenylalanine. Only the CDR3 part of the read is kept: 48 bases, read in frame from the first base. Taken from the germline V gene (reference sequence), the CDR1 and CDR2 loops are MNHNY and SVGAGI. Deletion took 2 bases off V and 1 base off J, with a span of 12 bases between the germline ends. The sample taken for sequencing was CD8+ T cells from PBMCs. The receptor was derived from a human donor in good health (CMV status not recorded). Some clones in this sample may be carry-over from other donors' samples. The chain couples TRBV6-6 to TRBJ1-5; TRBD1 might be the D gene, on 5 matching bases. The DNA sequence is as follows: TGTGCCAGCAGTTACCCGAGGGACGGCAGCAATCAGCCCCAGCATTTT. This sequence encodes CASSYPRDGSNQPQHF.